Below are 2 T cell receptor beta chains sequenced from a single sample in a study of blood T cell repertoires in COVID-19 (TCRdb year 2020). The receptor library was made with the immunoSEQ multiplex PCR assay. Drawn from immuneACCESS, this table holds only the in-frame rearrangements with V and J called that TCRdb kept. Clones are partly lost; checked studies trace under half to an unresolved V gene and leave the rest unexplained. For this sample the table gives around 150,000 clones, of which roughly 80% were detected only once. The top ten clones comprise approximately 10% of the sample. The sample comprised peripheral blood. These receptors came from a man between 60 and 75 years old who had recovered from COVID-19.

This rearrangement joins TRBV13 to TRBJ2-7, with a weak D call TRBD1 (8 bases). The germline CDR1 and CDR2 sequences are PRHDT and FYEKMQ (reference sequence). This CDR3 contains 13 residues. Trimming removed 2 bases at V and 6 bases at J, with 11 bases between. CDR3 residues: CASSLNRGGEQYF. The CDR3 nucleotides read TGTGCCAGCAGCTTAAACAGGGGGGGCGAGCAGTACTTC.

The chain has TRBV19 and TRBJ2-3; TRBD1 matches 8 bases. V lost 3 bases and J lost 2; bases outside the gene matches: 1. The CDR3 length is 14 residues. Germline lookup yields CDR1 LNHDA and CDR2 SQIVND (reference sequence). DNA of the CDR3: TGTGCCAGTAGTATGACAGGGGCCACAGATACGCAGTATTTT. This encodes CASSMTGATDTQYF.